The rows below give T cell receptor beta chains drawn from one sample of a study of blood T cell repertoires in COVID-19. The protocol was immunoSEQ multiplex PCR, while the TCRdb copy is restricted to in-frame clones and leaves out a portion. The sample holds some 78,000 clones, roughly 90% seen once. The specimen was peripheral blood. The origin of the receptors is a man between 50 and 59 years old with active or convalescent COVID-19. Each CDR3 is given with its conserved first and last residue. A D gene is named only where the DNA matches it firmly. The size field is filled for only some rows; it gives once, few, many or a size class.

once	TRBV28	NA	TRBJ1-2	CASSLRRARDSLRANYGYTF	TGTGCCAGCAGTTTAAGGAGGGCCCGCGACTCCCTAAGAGCTAACTATGGCTACACCTTC
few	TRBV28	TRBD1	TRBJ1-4	CASRIQGEKLFF	TGTGCCAGCAGGATACAGGGGGAAAAACTGTTTTTT
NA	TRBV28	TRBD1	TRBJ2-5	CASSFIGGGETQYF	TGTGCCAGCAGTTTTATAGGGGGCGGCGAGACCCAGTACTTC
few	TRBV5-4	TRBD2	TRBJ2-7	CASSAGLGGSYEQYF	TGTGCCAGCAGCGCTGGACTAGGCGGCTCCTACGAGCAGTACTTC
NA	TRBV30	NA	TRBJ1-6	CAWSVTSGDAQLWNSPLHF	TGTGCCTGGAGTGTCACATCAGGGGACGCGCAATTGTGGAATTCACCCCTCCACTTT
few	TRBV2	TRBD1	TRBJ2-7	CASSSGQGVFNEQYF	TGTGCCAGCAGTTCAGGACAGGGGGTTTTCAACGAGCAGTACTTC
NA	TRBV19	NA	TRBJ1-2	CASSAGSEGGYTF	TGTGCCAGTAGTGCGGGGTCAGAGGGCGGCTACACCTTC
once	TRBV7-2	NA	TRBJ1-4	CASSLASSEYEKLFF	TGTGCCAGCAGCTTAGCGAGTAGCGAATACGAAAAACTGTTTTTT
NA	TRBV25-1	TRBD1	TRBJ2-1	CASRTGTGGNEQFF	TGTGCCAGCAGAACCGGGACAGGTGGGAATGAGCAGTTCTTC
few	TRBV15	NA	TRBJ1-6	CATNTGGFSPLHF	TGTGCCACCAATACCGGGGGGTTTTCACCCCTCCACTTT
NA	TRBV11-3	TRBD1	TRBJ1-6	CASSSGQPNSPLHF	TGTGCCAGCAGCTCGGGACAGCCGAATTCACCCCTCCACTTT
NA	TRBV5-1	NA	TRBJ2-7	CASSLLAGEQYF	TGCGCCAGCAGCTTGTTGGCAGGCGAGCAGTACTTC
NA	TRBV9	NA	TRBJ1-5	CASSPGGGGYQPQHF	TGTGCCAGCAGCCCCGGCGGGGGCGGATATCAGCCCCAGCATTTT
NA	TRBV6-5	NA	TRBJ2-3	CASRLRGTDTQYF	TGTGCCAGCAGACTTCGGGGCACAGATACGCAGTATTTT
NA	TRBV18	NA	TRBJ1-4	CASSRSTDNEKLFF	TGTGCCAGCTCACGCTCGACAGATAATGAAAAACTGTTTTTT
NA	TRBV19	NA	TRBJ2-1	CASTPTRSYNEQFF	TGTGCCAGTACGCCGACTAGGTCCTACAATGAGCAGTTCTTC
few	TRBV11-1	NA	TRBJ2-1	CASSRRGSHSYNEQFF	TGTGCCAGCAGCCGGCGGGGTTCTCACTCCTACAATGAGCAGTTCTTC
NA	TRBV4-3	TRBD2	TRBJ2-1	CASSQKLAGAQMPNNEQFF	TGCGCCAGCAGCCAGAAACTAGCGGGGGCCCAGATGCCCAACAATGAGCAGTTCTTC
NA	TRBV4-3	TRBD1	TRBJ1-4	CASSQGGQGRLGEKLFF	TGCGCCAGCAGCCAAGGGGGACAGGGACGATTGGGTGAAAAACTGTTTTTT
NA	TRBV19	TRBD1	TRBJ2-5	CASSRGQGKETQYF	TGTGCCAGTAGTAGAGGACAGGGAAAGGAGACCCAGTACTTC
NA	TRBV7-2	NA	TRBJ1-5	CASSLGGMPNQPQHF	TGTGCCAGCAGCTTAGGTGGCATGCCAAATCAGCCCCAGCATTTT
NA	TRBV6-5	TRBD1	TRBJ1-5	CASRAPGQNQPQHF	TGTGCCAGCAGGGCCCCGGGACAGAATCAGCCCCAGCATTTT
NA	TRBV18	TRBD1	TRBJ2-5	CASSRQGRETQYF	TGTGCCAGCTCCCGACAGGGGCGAGAGACCCAGTACTTC
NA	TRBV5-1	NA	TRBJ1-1	CASSLVGSGQRGNTEAFF	TGCGCCAGCAGCTTGGTCGGATCAGGGCAAAGGGGGAACACTGAAGCTTTCTTT
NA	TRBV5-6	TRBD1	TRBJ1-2	CASSLVGQDHGYTF	TGTGCCAGCAGCTTGGTGGGACAGGATCATGGCTACACCTTC
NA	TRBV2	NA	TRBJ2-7	CASSVSWGDYEQYF	TGTGCCAGCAGTGTTAGTTGGGGGGACTACGAGCAGTACTTC
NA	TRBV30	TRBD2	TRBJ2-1	CAWSARASGRDSSYNEQFF	TGTGCCTGGAGCGCCCGGGCTAGCGGGAGAGATTCCTCCTACAATGAGCAGTTCTTC
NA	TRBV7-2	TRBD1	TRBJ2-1	CASSRTGGVDEQFF	TGTGCCAGCAGCCGTACAGGGGGCGTGGATGAGCAGTTCTTC
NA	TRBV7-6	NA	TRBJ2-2	CASSLEQGSGGELFF	TGTGCCAGCAGCTTAGAACAGGGCTCGGGCGGGGAGCTGTTTTTT
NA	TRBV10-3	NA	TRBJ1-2	CAISEVAGKGYTF	TGTGCCATCAGTGAGGTGGCAGGGAAGGGCTACACCTTC
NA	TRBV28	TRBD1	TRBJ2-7	CASSLWSGGAYEQYF	TGTGCCAGCAGTTTATGGTCAGGGGGCGCCTACGAGCAGTACTTC
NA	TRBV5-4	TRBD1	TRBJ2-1	CASSQRRQGTYNEQFF	TGTGCCAGCAGCCAACGGCGACAGGGGACGTACAATGAGCAGTTCTTC
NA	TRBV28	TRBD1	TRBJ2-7	CASSLGDRGLYEQYF	TGTGCCAGCAGTTTAGGGGACAGGGGGCTCTACGAGCAGTACTTC
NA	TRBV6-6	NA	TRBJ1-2	CASRTQYGYYGYTF	TGTGCCAGCAGAACCCAATACGGGTACTATGGCTACACCTTC
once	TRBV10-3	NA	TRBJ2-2	CAISDPGSGRGITGELFF	TGTGCCATCAGTGACCCGGGTAGCGGAAGAGGTATCACCGGGGAGCTGTTTTTT
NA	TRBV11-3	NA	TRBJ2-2	CASSPRGSVNTGELFF	TGTGCCAGCAGCCCCAGGGGATCTGTGAACACCGGGGAGCTGTTTTTT
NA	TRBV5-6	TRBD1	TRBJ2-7	CASTHRTGTGANEQYF	TGTGCCAGCACCCACCGTACCGGGACAGGGGCAAACGAGCAGTACTTC
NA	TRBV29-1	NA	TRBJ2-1	CSVISRVSYNEQFF	TGCAGCGTTATTTCCCGCGTCTCCTACAATGAGCAGTTCTTC
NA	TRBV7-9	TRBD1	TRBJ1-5	CASSLGQGENQPQHF	TGTGCCAGCAGCCTGGGACAGGGAGAAAATCAGCCCCAGCATTTT
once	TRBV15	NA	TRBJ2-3	CATSRGGAESEDTQYF	TGTGCCACCAGCAGGGGGGGGGCCGAGTCGGAAGATACGCAGTATTTT
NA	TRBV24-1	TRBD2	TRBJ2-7	CATRAGRGSYEQYF	TGTGCCACCCGCGCCGGGCGGGGGAGCTACGAGCAGTACTTC
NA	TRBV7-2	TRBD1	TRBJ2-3	CASSSGQADTQYF	TGTGCCAGCAGCTCCGGACAGGCAGATACGCAGTATTTT
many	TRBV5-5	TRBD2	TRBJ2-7	CASSPGIGRGLATYEQYF	TGTGCCAGCAGCCCCGGTATCGGCCGAGGACTAGCTACCTACGAGCAGTACTTC
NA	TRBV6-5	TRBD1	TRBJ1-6	CASRETGVGSPLHF	TGTGCCAGCAGGGAGACAGGGGTAGGATCACCCCTCCACTTT
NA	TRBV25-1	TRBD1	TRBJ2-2	CASRDRGPGELFF	TGTGCCAGCAGGGACAGGGGACCCGGGGAGCTGTTTTTT
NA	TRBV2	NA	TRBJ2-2	CASSEGSANTGELFF	TGTGCCAGCAGTGAAGGCAGCGCGAACACCGGGGAGCTGTTTTTT
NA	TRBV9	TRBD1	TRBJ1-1	CASSVGMGDRDTEAFF	TGTGCCAGCAGCGTAGGGATGGGGGACAGGGACACTGAAGCTTTCTTT
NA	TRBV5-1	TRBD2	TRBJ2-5	CASSPELAGEGETQYF	TGCGCCAGCAGCCCGGAACTAGCGGGAGAGGGGGAGACCCAGTACTTC
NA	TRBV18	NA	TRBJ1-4	CASSPRGTNEKLFF	TGTGCCAGCTCACCAAGGGGAACTAATGAAAAACTGTTTTTT
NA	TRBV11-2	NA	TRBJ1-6	CASSLDPGSNSPLHF	TGTGCCAGCAGCTTAGATCCGGGGAGTAATTCACCCCTCCACTTT
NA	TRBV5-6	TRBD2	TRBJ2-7	CASSQKGLAVQYF	TGTGCCAGCAGCCAAAAGGGACTAGCCGTGCAGTACTTC
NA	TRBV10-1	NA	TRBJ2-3	CASSESGTDTQYF	TGCGCCAGCAGTGAGTCCGGCACAGATACGCAGTATTTT
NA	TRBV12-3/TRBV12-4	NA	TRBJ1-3	CASTPGAGNTIYF	TGTGCCAGTACTCCGGGGGCTGGAAACACCATATATTTT